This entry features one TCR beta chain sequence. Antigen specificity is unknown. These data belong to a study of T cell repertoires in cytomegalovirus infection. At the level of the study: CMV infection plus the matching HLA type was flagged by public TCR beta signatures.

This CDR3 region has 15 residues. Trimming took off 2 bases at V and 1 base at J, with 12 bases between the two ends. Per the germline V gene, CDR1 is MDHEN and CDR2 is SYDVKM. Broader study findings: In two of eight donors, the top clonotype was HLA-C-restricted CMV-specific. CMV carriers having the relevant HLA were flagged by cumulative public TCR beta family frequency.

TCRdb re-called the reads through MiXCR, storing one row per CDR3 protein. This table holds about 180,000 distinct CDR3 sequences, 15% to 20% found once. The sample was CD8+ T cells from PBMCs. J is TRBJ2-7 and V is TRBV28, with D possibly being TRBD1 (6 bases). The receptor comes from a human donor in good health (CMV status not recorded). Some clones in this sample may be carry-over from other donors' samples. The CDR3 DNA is TGTGCCAGCAGTTTAAGCCAAAGGGGGTCCTACGAGCAGTACTTC. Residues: CASSLSQRGSYEQYF.